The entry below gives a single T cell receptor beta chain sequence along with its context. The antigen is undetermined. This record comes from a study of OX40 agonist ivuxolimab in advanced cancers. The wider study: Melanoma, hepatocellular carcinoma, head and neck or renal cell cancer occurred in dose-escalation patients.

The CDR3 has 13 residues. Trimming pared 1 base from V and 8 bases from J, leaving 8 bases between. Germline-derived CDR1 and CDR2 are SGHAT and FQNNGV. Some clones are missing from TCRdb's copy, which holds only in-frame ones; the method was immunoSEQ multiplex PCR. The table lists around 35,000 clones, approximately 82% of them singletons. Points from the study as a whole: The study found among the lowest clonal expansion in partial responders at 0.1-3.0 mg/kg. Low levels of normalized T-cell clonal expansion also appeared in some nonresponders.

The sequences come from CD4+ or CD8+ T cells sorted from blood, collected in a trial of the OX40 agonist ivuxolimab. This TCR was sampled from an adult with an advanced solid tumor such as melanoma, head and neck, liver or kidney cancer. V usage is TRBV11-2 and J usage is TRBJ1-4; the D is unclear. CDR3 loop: CASSLGGGEKLFF. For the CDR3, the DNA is TGTGCCAGCAGCTTAGGCGGTGGGGAAAAACTGTTTTTT.